A single sample is the source of the 9 T cell receptor beta chains below, sequenced in a study of technical replicates of blood from a handful of donors. The table came from immunoSEQ multiplex PCR; TCRdb's copy has only in-frame clones and leaves some out. The top ten hold roughly 0.28% of the sample, which has about 93,000 clones, 95% seen once. The specimen was T cells isolated from PBMCs. The receptors shown here come from a human donor in good health.

The rearrangement joins TRBV6-4 to TRBJ2-2; the D gene is possibly TRBD1 (6 bases). This CDR3 spans 13 amino acids. V lost 3 bases and J lost 5, with 7 bases in between. The germline V gene has CDR1 MRHNA and CDR2 SNTAGT. CDR3 nucleotide sequence: TGTGCCAGCAGTGAAGGGGGAACCGGGGAGCTGTTTTTT. Protein product: CASSEGGTGELFF.

The J gene is TRBJ1-1, the V gene TRBV28, with a weak D call TRBD1 (5 bases). The CDR3 consists of 16 residues. Deletions cut 3 bases from V and 3 bases from J, with 17 bases between. Per germline, CDR1 MDHEN and CDR2 SYDVKM. CDR3 region: CASSLVGAGGDTEAFF. The CDR3 DNA sequence: TGTGCCAGCAGTTTGGTAGGGGCCGGGGGTGACACTGAAGCTTTCTTT.

This chain connects TRBV6-1 to TRBJ2-5, with TRBD2 matching over 9 bases. CDR1 is MNHNS and CDR2 is SASEGT in the germline V gene. V lost 7 bases, J lost 5 bases, and 5 bases stayed unmatched. This CDR3 region has 13 residues. The CDR3, as DNA: TGTGCCAGCAAGCGGGAGGCGTGGGAGACCCAGTACTTC. It is translated as CASKREAWETQYF.

The rearrangement joins TRBV19 to TRBJ1-2, with D maybe TRBD1 (5 bases). Trimming cost V 9 bases and J 6 bases, with 11 bases left between them. The CDR3 is 11 residues long. Germline V gives CDR1 LNHDA, CDR2 SQIVND (reference sequence). CDR3 region: CASSGTDGYTF. The CDR3 region has the DNA TGTGCCAGCTCCGGGACTGATGGCTACACCTTC. The entire variable domain, with the rest obtained from reference TRBV19 and TRBJ1-2, is as follows: DGGITQSPKYLFRKEGQNVTLSCEQNLNHDAMYWYRQDPGQGLRLIYYSQIVNDFQKGDIAEGYSVSREKKESFPLTVTSAQKNPTAFYLCASSGTDGYTFGSGTRLTVV.

The V and J genes are TRBV6-4 and TRBJ2-7, with 15 bases aligning to TRBD2. V was pared by 0 bases and J by 2 bases, with 11 bases of the junction left unmatched. The CDR3 is made up of 20 amino acids. Germline CDR1 reads MRHNA; CDR2 reads SNTAGT. CDR3 protein: CASSDSRTSGRAWVPYEQYF. CDR3 nucleotide sequence: TGTGCCAGCAGTGACTCGAGGACTAGCGGGAGGGCCTGGGTCCCCTACGAGCAGTACTTC.

The chain carries TRBV4-1 and TRBJ2-1, with 13 bases matching TRBD2. The J segment lost 7 bases and the V segment lost 1 base, leaving 4 bases of the junction unmatched. Germline values: CDR1 MGHRA, CDR2 YSYEKL. CDR3 length: 16 residues. The CDR3 here is CASSQGELAGGNEQFF. CDR3 sequence (DNA): TGCGCCAGCAGCCAAGGGGAACTAGCGGGAGGGAATGAGCAGTTCTTC.

V gene TRBV11-2 combines with J gene TRBJ2-1; 9 bases line up with TRBD1. Germline V gene data show CDR1 as SGHAT and CDR2 as FQNNGV. CDR3 size: 15 residues. V lost 3 bases and J lost 9; bases outside the gene matches: 9. CDR3 DNA sequence: TGTGCCAGCAGCTTCCGGGACAGGGACGTCGCTGAGCAGTTCTTC. This sequence encodes CASSFRDRDVAEQFF.

The CDR3 is CASSPPDRNNEQFF. In nucleotides, the CDR3 is TGTGCCAGCTCACCCCCGGACAGGAACAATGAGCAGTTCTTC. This sequence joins TRBV18 and TRBJ2-1; 7 bases map to TRBD1. The V and J ends lost 3 bases and 5 bases, in that order; junction bases with no gene match: 4. The CDR3 has 14 residues. Germline CDR1 and CDR2: KGHSH and LQKENI.

The chain combines TRBV7-3 with TRBJ2-1; 13 bases match TRBD2. The germline V gene has CDR1 SGHTA and CDR2 FQGTGA. The CDR3 sequence is 16 residues long. The V and J ends lost 5 bases and 7 bases, in that order; junction bases with no gene match: 8. The CDR3 protein is CASSLSGTSGENEQFF. For the CDR3, the DNA is TGTGCCAGCAGCCTTTCCGGGACTAGCGGGGAAAATGAGCAGTTCTTC.